Reported below is one T cell receptor beta chain. The data derive from a study of radiotherapy plus CTLA-4 blockade in lung cancer. This table comes from immunoSEQ multiplex PCR, and its TCRdb copy is limited to in-frame clones, with some not included. The sample has about 66,000 clones; approximately 83% are singletons. The length of the CDR3 is 14 residues. Germline V gene lookup returns CDR1 GTSNPN and CDR2 SVGIG (reference sequence). The V end lost 0 bases, the J end lost 7 bases, and 12 bases lay between the germline ends. This clonotype was sampled from a human donor with non-small cell lung cancer who had a partial response to radiotherapy plus ipilimumab. The chain combines TRBV30 with TRBJ2-2; no clear D. The input for sequencing was peripheral blood, taken from a patient treated with radiotherapy plus ipilimumab. DNA for the CDR3: TGTGCCTGGAGTGTCCGGGTTATGGACGGGGAGCTGTTTTTT. Translating gives CAWSVRVMDGELFF.